The present T cell receptor beta chain was sequenced within a study of T cell responses to AZD1222 COVID-19 vaccine. On the study more broadly: Pooling covered second doses at about 4 or about 12 weeks.

As regards this clone: Its specificity is not known.

Germline-derived CDR1 and CDR2 are SGHRS and YFSETQ. V was clipped by 1 base and J by 4 bases, with 23 bases between them. The CDR3 has 18 amino acids. Some clones are missing from TCRdb's copy, which holds only in-frame ones; the method was immunoSEQ multiplex PCR. The sample lists approximately 180,000 clones, approximately 90% seen once, with 6.1% in the top ten. Study-level findings and limits: Within unmutated variant regions lay the reported targets of nearly half of spike-specific TCRs. Elevations in Spike-specific TCR breadth and depth followed administration of two AZD1222 doses.

The sample in question was peripheral blood, obtained on day 0 of AZD1222 vaccination. This receptor was taken from an adult in good health. The chain recombines TRBV5-1 with TRBJ1-2, with a possible D match to TRBD1 (5 bases). The CDR3 DNA reads TGCGCCAGCAGCTTGTCTTTCGAGGGGTCCTTCTTGGGCTATGGCTACACCTTC. This sequence encodes CASSLSFEGSFLGYGYTF.